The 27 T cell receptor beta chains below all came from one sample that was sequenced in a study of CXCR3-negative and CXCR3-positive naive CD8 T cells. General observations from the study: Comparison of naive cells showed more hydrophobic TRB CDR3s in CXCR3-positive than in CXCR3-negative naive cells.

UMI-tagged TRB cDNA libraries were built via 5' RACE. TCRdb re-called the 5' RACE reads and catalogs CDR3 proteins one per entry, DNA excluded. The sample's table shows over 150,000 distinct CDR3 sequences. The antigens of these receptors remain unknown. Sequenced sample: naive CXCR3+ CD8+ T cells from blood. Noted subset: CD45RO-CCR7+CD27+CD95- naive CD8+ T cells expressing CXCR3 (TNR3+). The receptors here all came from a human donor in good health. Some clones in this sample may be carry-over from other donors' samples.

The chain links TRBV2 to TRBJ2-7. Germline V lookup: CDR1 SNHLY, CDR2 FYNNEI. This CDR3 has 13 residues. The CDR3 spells CASSEAAYYEQYF.

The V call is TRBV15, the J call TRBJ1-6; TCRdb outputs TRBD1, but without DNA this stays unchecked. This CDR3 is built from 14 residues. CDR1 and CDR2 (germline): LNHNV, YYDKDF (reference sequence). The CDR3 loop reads CATSRDFRGGGERF.

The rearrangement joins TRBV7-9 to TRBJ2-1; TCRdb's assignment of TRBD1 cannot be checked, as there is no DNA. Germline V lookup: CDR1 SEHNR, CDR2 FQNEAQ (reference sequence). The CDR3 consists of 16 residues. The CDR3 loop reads CASSPPLGRMSDEQFF.

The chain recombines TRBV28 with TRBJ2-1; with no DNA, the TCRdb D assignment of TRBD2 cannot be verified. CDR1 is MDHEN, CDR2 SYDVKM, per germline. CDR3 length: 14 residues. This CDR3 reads CASRLLAGVNEQFF.

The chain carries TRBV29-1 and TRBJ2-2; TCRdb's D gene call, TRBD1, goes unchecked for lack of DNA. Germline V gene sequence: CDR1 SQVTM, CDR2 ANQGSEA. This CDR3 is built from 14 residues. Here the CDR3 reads CSVLGQGRTGELFF.

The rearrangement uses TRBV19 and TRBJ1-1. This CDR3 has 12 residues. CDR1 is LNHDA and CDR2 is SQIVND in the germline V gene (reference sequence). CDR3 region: CASSIGLTEAFF.

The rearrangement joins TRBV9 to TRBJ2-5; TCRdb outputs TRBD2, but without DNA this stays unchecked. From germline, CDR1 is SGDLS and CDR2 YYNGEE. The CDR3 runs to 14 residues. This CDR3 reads CASSGGSGRETQYF.

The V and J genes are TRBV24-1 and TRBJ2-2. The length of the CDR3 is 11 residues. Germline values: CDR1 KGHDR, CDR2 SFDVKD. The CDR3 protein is CATKYAGELFF.

This CDR3 reads CSVVQGNYYEQYF. The chain couples TRBV29-1 to TRBJ2-7; TCRdb outputs TRBD1, but without DNA this stays unchecked. The length of the CDR3 is 13 residues. The germline V gene has CDR1 SQVTM and CDR2 ANQGSEA.

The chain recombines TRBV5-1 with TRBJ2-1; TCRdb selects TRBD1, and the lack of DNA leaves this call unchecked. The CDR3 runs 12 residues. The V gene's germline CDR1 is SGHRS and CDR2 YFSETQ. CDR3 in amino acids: CASRQQGYEQFF.

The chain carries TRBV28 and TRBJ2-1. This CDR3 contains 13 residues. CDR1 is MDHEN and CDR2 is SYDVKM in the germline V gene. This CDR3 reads CASSLSSFDEQFF.

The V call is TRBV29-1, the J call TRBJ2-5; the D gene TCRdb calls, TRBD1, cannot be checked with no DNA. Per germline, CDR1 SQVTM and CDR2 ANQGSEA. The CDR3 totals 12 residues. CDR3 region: CSVEGAQETQYF.

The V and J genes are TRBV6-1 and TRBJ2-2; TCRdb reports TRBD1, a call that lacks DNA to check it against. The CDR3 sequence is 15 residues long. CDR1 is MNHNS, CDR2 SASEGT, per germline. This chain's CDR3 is CASSTPGANTGELFF.

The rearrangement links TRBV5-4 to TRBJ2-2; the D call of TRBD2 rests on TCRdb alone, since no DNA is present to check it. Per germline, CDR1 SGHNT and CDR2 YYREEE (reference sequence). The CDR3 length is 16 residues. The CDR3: CASSSITSGVTGELFF.

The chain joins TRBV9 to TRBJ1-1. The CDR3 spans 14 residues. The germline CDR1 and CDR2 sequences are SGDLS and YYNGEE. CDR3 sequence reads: CASSVGAGHTEAFF.

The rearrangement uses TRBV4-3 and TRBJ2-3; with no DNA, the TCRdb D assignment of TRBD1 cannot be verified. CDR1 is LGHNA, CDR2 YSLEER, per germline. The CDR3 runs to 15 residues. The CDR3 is CASSPYRVGTDTQYF.

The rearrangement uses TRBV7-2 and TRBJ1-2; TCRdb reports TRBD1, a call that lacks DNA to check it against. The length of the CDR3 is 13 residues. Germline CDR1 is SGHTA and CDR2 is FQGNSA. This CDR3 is CASTDMGFYGYTF. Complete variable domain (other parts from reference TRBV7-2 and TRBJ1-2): GAGVSQSPSNKVTEKGKDVELRCDPISGHTALYWYRQSLGQGLEFLIYFQGNSAPDKSGLPSDRFSAERTGGSVSTLTIQRTQQEDSAVYLCASTDMGFYGYTFGSGTRLTVV.

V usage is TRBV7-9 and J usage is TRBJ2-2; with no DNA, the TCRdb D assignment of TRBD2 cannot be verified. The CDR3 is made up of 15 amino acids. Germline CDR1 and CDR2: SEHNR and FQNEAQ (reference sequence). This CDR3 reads CASSSTSVGTGELFF.

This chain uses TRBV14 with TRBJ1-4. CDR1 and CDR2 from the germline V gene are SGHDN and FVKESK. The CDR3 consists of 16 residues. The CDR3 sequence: CASSQDLSLCGEKLFF.

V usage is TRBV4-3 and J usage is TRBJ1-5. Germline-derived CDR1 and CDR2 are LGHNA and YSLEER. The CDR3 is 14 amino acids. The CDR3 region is CASSHDTTYQPQHF.

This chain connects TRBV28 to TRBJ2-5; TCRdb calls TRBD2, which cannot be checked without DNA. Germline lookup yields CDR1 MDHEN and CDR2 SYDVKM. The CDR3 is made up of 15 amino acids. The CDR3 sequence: CASSFFRGSGETQYF.

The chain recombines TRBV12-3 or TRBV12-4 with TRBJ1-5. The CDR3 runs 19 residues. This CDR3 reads CASSFWVLQGTASNQPQHF.

This CDR3 reads CASSLSPGVSGNEQFF. The chain employs TRBV27 and TRBJ2-1; TCRdb indicates TRBD1, and absent DNA this call remains unverified. Germline assignment: CDR1 MNHEY and CDR2 SMNVEV (reference sequence). This CDR3 is built from 16 residues.

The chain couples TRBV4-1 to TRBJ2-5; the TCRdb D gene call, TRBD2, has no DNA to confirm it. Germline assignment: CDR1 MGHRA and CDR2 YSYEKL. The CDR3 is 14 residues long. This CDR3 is CASSPLAIQETQYF.

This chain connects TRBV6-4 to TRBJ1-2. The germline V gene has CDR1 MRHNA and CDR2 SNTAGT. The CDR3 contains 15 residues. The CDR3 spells CASSDSAGMNYGYTF.

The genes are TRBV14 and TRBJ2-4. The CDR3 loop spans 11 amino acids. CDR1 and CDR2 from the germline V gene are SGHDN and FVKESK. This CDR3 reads CASSEGPIQYF.

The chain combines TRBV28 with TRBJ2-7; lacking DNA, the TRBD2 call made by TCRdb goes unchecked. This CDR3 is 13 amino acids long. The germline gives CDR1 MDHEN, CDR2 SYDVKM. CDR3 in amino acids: CASRPAGPYEQYF.